These 5 T cell receptor beta chains were all obtained from the same sample, sequenced in a study of spatial heterogeneity in lung cancer. Study-wide findings and caveats: The number of expanded tumor alpha and beta chains correlated with mutation number.

Which antigens these TCRs recognize remains unknown. Time point meaning: sample taken at primary tumor resection. TCRdb ran MiXCR on the 5' RACE reads and lists one entry per CDR3 protein. The sample records 16,000 or so distinct CDR3 sequences, under 7.5% being singletons. The starting material was lung tumor tissue, obtained at surgery. All receptors come from a female donor with early-stage non-small cell lung cancer.

This clonotype was recorded many times. The chain joins TRBV5-1 to TRBJ1-1; no clear D gene. Germline V gene lookup returns CDR1 SGHRS and CDR2 YFSETQ. Trimming removed 4 bases from V and 3 bases from J, with 10 bases in between. The CDR3 extends over 13 amino acids. CDR3 DNA sequence: TGCGCCAGCAGCATTCAGGAATACACTGAAGCTTTCTTT. This translates into CASSIQEYTEAFF.

This clonotype was observed many times. CDR3 sequence (DNA): TGTGCCAGCAGTCCCTGGCTAGCGCACGGGGAGCTGTTTTTT. Residues: CASSPWLAHGELFF. This chain links TRBV6-2 or TRBV6-3 with TRBJ2-2; maybe TRBD2 (6 bases). There are 14 residues in the CDR3. In germline, CDR1 is MNHEY, CDR2 SVGEGT. Trimming stripped 5 bases from V and 7 bases from J, with 14 bases between.

This clonotype is classed as medium-sized. The V gene is TRBV9, the J gene TRBJ2-1; 13 bases align to TRBD2. Germline V gene data show CDR1 as SGDLS and CDR2 as YYNGEE. V lost 4 bases to trimming and J lost 6 bases; unmatched junction nucleotides: 7. This CDR3 comprises 16 residues. The CDR3 reads CASSFRTSGGVNEQFF. The CDR3 nucleotides are TGTGCCAGCAGCTTCCGGACTAGCGGGGGAGTCAATGAGCAGTTCTTC.

The chain is built from TRBV6-1 and TRBJ1-2, with D possibly TRBD1 on 5 matching bases. The germline V gene encodes CDR1 MNHNS and CDR2 SASEGT. The CDR3 length is 15 residues. V was shortened by 3 bases and J by 1 base, with 12 bases between the two germline ends. The CDR3 DNA is TGTGCCAGCAGTGACTTAGGGGAGGTTAACTATGGCTACACCTTC. Amino acid sequence: CASSDLGEVNYGYTF.

As for this clonotype: A much larger clone lies a single base off, so this may be a read error. The chain has TRBV28 and TRBJ2-1; 9 nucleotides agree with TRBD2. The CDR3 is made up of 15 amino acids. The V gene's germline CDR1 is MDHEN and CDR2 SYDVKM. V trimming: 8 bases; J trimming: 8 bases; junction bases outside the gene matches: 13. For the CDR3, the DNA is TGTGCCAGCTTTGTTAGCGGGGGACGGTCGGATGAGCAGTTCTTC. Amino acid sequence: CASFVSGGRSDEQFF. The full variable domain, its missing parts supplied by reference TRBV28 and TRBJ2-1, is DVKVTQSSRYLVKRTGEKVFLECVQDMDHENMFWYRQDPGLGLRLIYFSYDVKMKEKGDIPEGYSVSREKKERFSLILESASTNQTSMYLCASFVSGGRSDEQFFGPGTRLTVL.